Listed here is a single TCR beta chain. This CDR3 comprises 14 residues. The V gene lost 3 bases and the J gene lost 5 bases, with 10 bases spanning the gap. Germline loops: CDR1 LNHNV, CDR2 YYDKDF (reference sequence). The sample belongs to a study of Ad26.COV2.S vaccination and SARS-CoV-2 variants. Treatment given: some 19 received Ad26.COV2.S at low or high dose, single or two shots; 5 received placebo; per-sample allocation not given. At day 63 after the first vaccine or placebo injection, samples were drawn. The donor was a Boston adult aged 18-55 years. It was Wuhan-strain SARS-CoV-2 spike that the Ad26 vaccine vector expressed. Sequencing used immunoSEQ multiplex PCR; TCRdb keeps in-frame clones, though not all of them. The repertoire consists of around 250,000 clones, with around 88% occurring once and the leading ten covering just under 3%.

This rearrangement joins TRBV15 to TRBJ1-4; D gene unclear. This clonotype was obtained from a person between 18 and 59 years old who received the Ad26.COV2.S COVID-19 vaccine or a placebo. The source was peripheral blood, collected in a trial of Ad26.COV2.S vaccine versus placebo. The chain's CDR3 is CATSRDAENEKLFF. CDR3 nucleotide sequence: TGTGCCACCAGCAGGGACGCTGAAAATGAAAAACTGTTTTTT.